This T cell receptor beta chain came from a study of T cell responses to AZD1222 COVID-19 vaccine. Study-wide points: Only six people who got AZD1222 tested seropositive at baseline.

Assay: immunoSEQ multiplex PCR; the TCRdb copy retains only in-frame clones and omits some. The profile shows 83,000 or so clones, almost 90% of them singletons. Note on this clone: No antigen is known for it.

V gave up 3 bases and J gave up 3 bases; unmatched junction bases: 5. The CDR3 spans 14 residues. The germline V gene has CDR1 LNHDA and CDR2 SQIVND (reference sequence). The receptor's source is an adult who received the AZD1222 COVID-19 vaccine. Sequenced material: peripheral blood, taken 28 days after the second AZD1222 dose. The rearrangement links TRBV19 to TRBJ2-7; TRBD2 matches 7 bases. The CDR3 nucleotides read TGTGCCAGTAGTATGGGCGGGGGAAGCTACGAGCAGTACTTC. This gives the protein CASSMGGGSYEQYF.